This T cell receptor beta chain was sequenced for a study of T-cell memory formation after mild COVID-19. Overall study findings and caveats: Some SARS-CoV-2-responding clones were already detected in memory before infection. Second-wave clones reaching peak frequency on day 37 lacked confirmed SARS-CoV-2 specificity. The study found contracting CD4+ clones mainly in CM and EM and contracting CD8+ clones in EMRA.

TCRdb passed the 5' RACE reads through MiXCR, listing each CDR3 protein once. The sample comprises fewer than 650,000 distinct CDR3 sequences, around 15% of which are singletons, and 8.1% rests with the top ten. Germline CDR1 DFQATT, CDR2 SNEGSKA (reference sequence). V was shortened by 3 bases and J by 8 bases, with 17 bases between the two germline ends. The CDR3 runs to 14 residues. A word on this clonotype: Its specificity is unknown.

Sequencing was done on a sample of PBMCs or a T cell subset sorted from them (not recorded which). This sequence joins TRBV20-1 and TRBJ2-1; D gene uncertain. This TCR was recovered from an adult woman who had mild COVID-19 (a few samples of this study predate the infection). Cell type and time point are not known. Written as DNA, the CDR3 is TGCAGTGCTAGGGCAACGACGGTTGTCGATGAGCAGTTCTTC. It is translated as CSARATTVVDEQFF.